This TCR beta chain was obtained from a study of CD8 T cells in ankylosing spondylitis. This clonotype came up many times. TCRdb fed the 5' RACE reads into MiXCR, producing one record per CDR3 protein. The repertoire includes 200,000 to 250,000 distinct CDR3 sequences, 8% to 11% of them detected once, and roughly 23% sits in the top ten. V was clipped by 4 bases and J by 7 bases, with 14 bases between them. This CDR3 has 13 amino acids. Germline CDR1 is SGHTA and CDR2 is FQGTGA. The sequencing sample was made of blood, either unsorted or a sorted T cell fraction (not recorded which). The clonotype was recovered from a male donor with ankylosing spondylitis or in good health (not recorded which). The chain recombines TRBV7-3 with TRBJ2-7; weak D call: TRBD2 (6 bases). CDR3 loop: CASSSQSLAEQYF. The CDR3 DNA reads TGTGCCAGCAGCTCCCAGTCTCTAGCGGAGCAGTACTTC.